The 27 T cell receptor beta chains below were found in one sample sequenced in a study of preoperative IRX-2 immunotherapy in early breast cancer. Treatment indicated: preoperative locoregional IRX-2 cytokine immunotherapy. Profiling relied on immunoSEQ multiplex PCR, and the TCRdb table lists in-frame clones only, not all of them. The data contain some 21,000 clones, around four fifths of them singletons. Sequences were derived from lymph node tissue, sampled after IRX-2 immunotherapy. The origin of the receptors is a human donor with breast cancer.

The V and J genes are TRBV19 and TRBJ2-7; 12 positions agree with TRBD2. The CDR3 length is 14 residues. Germline V gene sequence: CDR1 LNHDA, CDR2 SQIVND (reference sequence). V dropped 5 bases and J dropped 1; count of bases not matched to a gene: 0. The chain's CDR3 is CASSGLAGSYEQYF. DNA of the CDR3: TGTGCCAGTAGTGGACTAGCGGGATCCTACGAGCAGTACTTC.

The chain recombines TRBV10-2 with TRBJ2-2, with D tentatively TRBD2 (5 bases). In germline, CDR1 is WSHSY, CDR2 SAAADI. Trimming pared 5 bases from V and 7 bases from J, leaving 11 bases between. The CDR3 totals 13 residues. The CDR3 DNA reads as TGCGCCAGCAGTTTAGCGACAATCGGGGAGCTGTTTTTT. This translates into CASSLATIGELFF.

This chain connects TRBV28 to TRBJ2-3; possibly TRBD2 for D (7 bases). CDR3 length equals 14 residues. V was shortened by 6 bases and J by 5 bases, with 15 bases between the two germline ends. Germline CDR1 is MDHEN and CDR2 is SYDVKM. The CDR3 coding sequence is TGTGCCAGCAGCCACGGGGGGCCGGGAGATACGCAGTATTTT. Its protein product is CASSHGGPGDTQYF.

This clone was recorded once. The V gene is TRBV11-3, the J gene TRBJ1-1; tentatively, D is TRBD1 (5 bases). The CDR3 runs 15 residues. The V end was cut by 5 bases, the J end by 1 base, with 14 bases between. From germline, CDR1 is SGHNT and CDR2 YENEEA. CDR3 protein: CASSPGGDGNTEAFF. The CDR3 DNA follows: TGTGCCAGCAGCCCGGGGGGAGACGGGAACACTGAAGCTTTCTTT.

The J gene is TRBJ1-2, the V gene TRBV11-3; 7 positions agree with TRBD1. CDR1 SGHNT and CDR2 YENEEA come from the germline V gene. The J segment lost 6 bases and the V segment lost 6 bases, leaving 13 bases of the junction unmatched. This CDR3 is built from 15 residues. The DNA of the CDR3 is TGTGCCAGCAGTTCGACAGGGCTACCACTTCATGGCTACACCTTC. This translates into CASSSTGLPLHGYTF.

V gene TRBV10-2 combines with J gene TRBJ2-1; D is perhaps TRBD1 (5 bases). Germline assignment: CDR1 WSHSY and CDR2 SAAADI. The CDR3 is made up of 13 amino acids. Trimming pared 3 bases from V and 12 bases from J, leaving 15 bases between. The CDR3 loop is CASSDGHHLGQFF. In nucleotides, the CDR3 is TGCGCCAGCAGTGACGGACATCATCTTGGGCAGTTCTTC.

The chain combines TRBV12-5 with TRBJ2-3; possibly TRBD1 for D (6 bases). CDR1 LGHNT and CDR2 FRNRAP come from the germline V gene. The CDR3 contains 12 residues. V was pared by 5 bases and J by 6 bases, with 9 bases between. The CDR3 DNA follows: TGTGCTAGTGGTAGCACAGGGGATACGCAGTATTTT. Protein sequence: CASGSTGDTQYF.

This clone was observed a handful of times. CDR3 coding DNA: TGTGCCAGCAGCGTAGAGGCCAGGACGGCTGGAAACACCATATATTTT. As protein: CASSVEARTAGNTIYF. This chain connects TRBV9 to TRBJ1-3, with D unclear. CDR1 is SGDLS and CDR2 is YYNGEE in the germline V gene. The CDR3 consists of 16 residues. V was pared by 0 bases and J by 2 bases, with 12 bases between. Combining the CDR3 with reference TRBV9 and TRBJ1-3 gives the whole variable domain DSGVTQTPKHLITATGQRVTLRCSPRSGDLSVYWYQQSLDQGLQFLIQYYNGEERAKGNILERFSAQQFPDLHSELNLSSLELGDSALYFCASSVEARTAGNTIYFGEGSWLTVV.

The rearrangement links TRBV12-5 to TRBJ1-4, with D possibly matching TRBD1 (6 bases). This CDR3 has 13 amino acids. CDR1 and CDR2 (germline): LGHNT, FRNRAP. CDR3: CASMGRGREKLFF. As DNA, the CDR3 is TGTGCCAGCATGGGCAGGGGAAGGGAAAAACTGTTTTTT.

This chain uses TRBV19 with TRBJ1-6; D possibly corresponds to TRBD1 (6 bases). Germline-derived CDR1 and CDR2 are LNHDA and SQIVND (reference sequence). Trimming stripped 3 bases from V and 7 bases from J, with 16 bases between. The CDR3 runs to 16 residues. CDR3 in DNA: TGTGCCAGTAGTATCTGGGGACAAGCGAAAAATTCACCCCTCCACTTT. Its translation: CASSIWGQAKNSPLHF.

The chain combines TRBV11-3 with TRBJ1-5; D ambiguous. Germline V gives CDR1 SGHNT, CDR2 YENEEA. V lost 1 base to trimming and J lost 0 bases, with 7 bases between them. The CDR3 contains 15 residues. CDR3: CASSLGSSSNQPQHF. For the CDR3, the DNA is TGTGCCAGCAGCTTAGGAAGCAGTAGCAATCAGCCCCAGCATTTT.

Only one count was recorded for this clone. The genes are TRBV5-1 and TRBJ2-6; TRBD1 matches at 9 bases. The CDR3 has 16 amino acids. The V gene's germline CDR1 is SGHRS and CDR2 YFSETQ. V was clipped by 5 bases and J by 4 bases; unmatched bases: 7. CDR3 DNA sequence: TGCGCCAGCAGACCACAGGGGGCGGGAGGGGCCAACGTCCTGACTTTC. It encodes CASRPQGAGGANVLTF.

The rearrangement uses TRBV19 and TRBJ1-3; a possible D gene is TRBD1 (5 bases). V was trimmed by 6 bases and J by 6 bases, leaving 15 bases between them. CDR3 size: 14 residues. Germline CDR1 reads LNHDA; CDR2 reads SQIVND (reference sequence). The CDR3 reads CASRRLGEANTIYF. CDR3 nucleotide sequence: TGTGCCAGTAGGCGTTTGGGGGAGGCAAACACCATATATTTT.

The J gene is TRBJ1-5, the V gene TRBV19, with D unresolved. The V gene lost 7 bases and the J gene lost 4 bases, with 11 bases spanning the gap. There are 13 residues in the CDR3. Germline CDR1 reads LNHDA; CDR2 reads SQIVND (reference sequence). CDR3 sequence: CASIGQVNQPQHF. CDR3 coding DNA: TGTGCCAGTATCGGGCAGGTAAATCAGCCCCAGCATTTT.

CDR3 DNA sequence: TGCGCCAGCAGCTTGGAGCGGGGGAACACTGAAGCTTTCTTT. As protein: CASSLERGNTEAFF. V usage is TRBV5-1 and J usage is TRBJ1-1; no definite D call. Germline CDR1 reads SGHRS; CDR2 reads YFSETQ. CDR3 size: 14 residues. Trimming removed 0 bases at V and 1 base at J, with 7 bases between.

V usage is TRBV5-1 and J usage is TRBJ2-7; no firm D call. The CDR3 is 14 residues long. From germline, CDR1 is SGHRS and CDR2 YFSETQ. Trimming stripped 6 bases from V and 2 bases from J, with 15 bases between. CDR3 residues: CASTLSGLTYEQYF. In nucleotides, the CDR3 is TGCGCCAGCACCCTATCCGGGCTCACCTACGAGCAGTACTTC.

This clone was found a few times. The rearrangement uses TRBV6-8 and TRBJ2-7; 9 bases fit TRBD1. The CDR3 length is 13 residues. Per germline, CDR1 MNHGY and CDR2 SAAAGT. With 10 bases clipped from V and 3 bases from J, the junction kept 7 bases outside the gene matches. The CDR3 DNA sequence: TGTGCCATCACAGGACAGGGGAGCTACGAGCAGTACTTC. Its protein is CAITGQGSYEQYF.

In its sample, this clone was seen a few times. This rearrangement joins TRBV11-3 to TRBJ2-1; the D gene is possibly TRBD1 (5 bases). Trimming cost V 2 bases and J 3 bases, with 8 bases left between them. This CDR3 is built from 14 residues. The germline gives CDR1 SGHNT, CDR2 YENEEA. The CDR3 reads CASSLRGGYNEQFF. In DNA form, the CDR3 reads TGTGCCAGCAGCTTAAGGGGCGGCTACAATGAGCAGTTCTTC.

This clone turned up a few times. The chain links TRBV18 to TRBJ1-3; D might be TRBD1 (5 bases). This CDR3 has 15 residues. Germline-derived CDR1 and CDR2 are KGHSH and LQKENI. Trimming removed 0 bases from V and 4 bases from J, with 10 bases in between. DNA of the CDR3: TGTGCCAGCTCACCACCGGCCGGGGCAGGAAACACCATATATTTT. This gives the protein CASSPPAGAGNTIYF.

The chain's CDR3 is CASSPVRGETQYF. CDR3 sequence (DNA): TGTGCCAGCTCACCCGTCCGGGGTGAGACCCAGTACTTC. The V gene is TRBV18, the J gene TRBJ2-5; the D gene is possibly TRBD2 (5 bases). Germline lookup yields CDR1 KGHSH and CDR2 LQKENI. The V and J ends lost 3 bases and 5 bases respectively, with 10 bases between them. The CDR3 totals 13 residues.

The CDR3 DNA sequence: TGTGCCAGCAGTTACGACAGGATCCTAGCCAAAAACATTCAGTACTTC. It yields the protein CASSYDRILAKNIQYF. The chain couples TRBV6-8 to TRBJ2-4, with D tentatively TRBD1 (6 bases). Trimming took 2 bases from V and 0 from J, leaving 11 bases between them. Germline V CDR1 and CDR2: MNHGY, SAAAGT. CDR3 size: 16 residues.

V usage is TRBV2 and J usage is TRBJ2-7; 9 bases align to TRBD1. The CDR3 runs to 14 residues. V was pared by 6 bases and J by 6 bases, with 9 bases of the junction left unmatched. CDR1 is SNHLY and CDR2 is FYNNEI in the germline V gene. CDR3 nucleotides: TGTGCCAGCAGCTCCGGGACAGGGCATATCGAGCAGTACTTC. It encodes CASSSGTGHIEQYF.

The chain joins TRBV7-2 to TRBJ1-5; D perhaps matches TRBD1 (5 bases). V was pared by 4 bases and J by 6 bases, with 10 bases between. Germline V gene lookup returns CDR1 SGHTA and CDR2 FQGNSA. The CDR3 extends over 13 amino acids. The CDR3 DNA follows: TGTGCCAGCAGCTCATCAGGGATTCAGCCCCAGCATTTT. Translated, it gives CASSSSGIQPQHF.

DNA of the CDR3: TGTGCCAGCAGTGAATATCTGTCCGATCAGCCCCAGCATTTT. This sequence encodes CASSEYLSDQPQHF. The rearrangement joins TRBV25-1 to TRBJ1-5; D is ambiguous. V was shortened by 0 bases and J by 5 bases, with 8 bases between the two germline ends. The CDR3 covers 14 residues. CDR1 and CDR2 (germline): MGHDK, SYGVNS.

This chain links TRBV28 with TRBJ1-1; no reliable D call. V was clipped by 1 base and J by 1 base, with 4 bases between them. The CDR3 loop spans 13 amino acids. Germline assignment: CDR1 MDHEN and CDR2 SYDVKM. The CDR3 nucleotides are TGTGCCAGCAGTTTATACACGAACACTGAAGCTTTCTTT. This translates into CASSLYTNTEAFF.

The chain uses TRBV19 and TRBJ1-2, with TRBD1 identical over 8 bases. There are 14 residues in the CDR3. Trimming at V came to 4 bases and at J to 2 bases, leaving 3 bases not matched to a gene. Germline assignment: CDR1 LNHDA and CDR2 SQIVND (reference sequence). The CDR3 coding sequence is TGTGCCAGTAGTAACCGACAGGGGAACTATGGCTACACCTTC. Protein product: CASSNRQGNYGYTF. Drawing the rest from reference TRBV19 and TRBJ1-2, the complete variable domain is DGGITQSPKYLFRKEGQNVTLSCEQNLNHDAMYWYRQDPGQGLRLIYYSQIVNDFQKGDIAEGYSVSREKKESFPLTVTSAQKNPTAFYLCASSNRQGNYGYTFGSGTRLTVV.

The chain recombines TRBV2 with TRBJ2-7; TRBD2 matches at 9 bases. From germline, CDR1 is SNHLY and CDR2 FYNNEI. The CDR3 length is 15 residues. Unmatched junction bases numbered 6, after V lost 6 bases and J lost 0 bases. CDR3: CASRPSGVSSYEQYF. For the CDR3, the DNA is TGTGCCAGCAGGCCTAGCGGGGTAAGCTCCTACGAGCAGTACTTC.